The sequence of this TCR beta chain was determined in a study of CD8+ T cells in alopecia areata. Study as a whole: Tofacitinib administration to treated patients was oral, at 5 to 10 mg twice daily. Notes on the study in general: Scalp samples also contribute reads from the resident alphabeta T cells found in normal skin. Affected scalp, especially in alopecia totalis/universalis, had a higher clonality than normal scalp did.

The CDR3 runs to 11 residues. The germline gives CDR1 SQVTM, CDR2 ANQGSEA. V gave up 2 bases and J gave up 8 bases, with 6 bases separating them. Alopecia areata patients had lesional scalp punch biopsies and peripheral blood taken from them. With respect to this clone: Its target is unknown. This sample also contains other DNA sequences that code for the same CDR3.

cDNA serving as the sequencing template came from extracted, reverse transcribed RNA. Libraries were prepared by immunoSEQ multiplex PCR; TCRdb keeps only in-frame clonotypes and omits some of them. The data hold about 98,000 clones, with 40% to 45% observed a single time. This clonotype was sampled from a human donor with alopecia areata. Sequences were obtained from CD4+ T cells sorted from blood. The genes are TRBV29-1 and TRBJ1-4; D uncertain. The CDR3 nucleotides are TGCAGCGTTGAATTGGGCGAAAAACTGTTTTTT. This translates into CSVELGEKLFF.